This T cell receptor beta chain was identified during a study of T cells in Graves' hyperthyroidism and ophthalmopathy. This clonotype was observed at least ten times. CDR3 size: 14 residues. CDR1 DFQATT and CDR2 SNEGSKA come from the germline V gene (reference sequence). V was shortened by 1 base and J by 5 bases, with 13 bases between the two germline ends. TCR beta CDR3 region amplification was performed from RNA transcripts. The HTBI primer set was used in a first-round RT-PCR of the TCR CDR3. Using its own MiXCR run on the multiplex PCR reads, TCRdb lists one record per CDR3 protein. Of under 350,000 distinct CDR3 sequences in the sample, about 17% were seen once.

The TCR originated in a woman aged 60-70 years with Graves' ophthalmopathy. Source material: blood. This chain joins TRBV20-1 and TRBJ2-3; D possibly corresponds to TRBD2 (5 bases). The CDR3 coding sequence is TGCAGTGCTAGAGTGGCTAGCAGCGGAGATACGCAGTATTTT. Translation gives CSARVASSGDTQYF.